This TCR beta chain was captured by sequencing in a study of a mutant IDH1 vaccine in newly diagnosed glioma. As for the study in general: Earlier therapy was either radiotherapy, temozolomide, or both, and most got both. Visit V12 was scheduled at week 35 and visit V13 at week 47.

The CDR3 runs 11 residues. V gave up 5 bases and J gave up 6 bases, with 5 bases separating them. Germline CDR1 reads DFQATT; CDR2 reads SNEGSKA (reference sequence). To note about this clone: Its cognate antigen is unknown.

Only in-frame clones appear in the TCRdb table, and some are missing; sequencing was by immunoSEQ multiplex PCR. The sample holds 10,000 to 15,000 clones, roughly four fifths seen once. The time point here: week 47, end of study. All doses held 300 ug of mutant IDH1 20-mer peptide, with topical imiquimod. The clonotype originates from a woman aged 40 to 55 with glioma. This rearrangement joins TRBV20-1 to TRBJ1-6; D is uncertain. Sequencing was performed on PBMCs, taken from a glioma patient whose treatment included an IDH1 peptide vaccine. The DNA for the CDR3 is TGCAGTGCTGCAAGTAATTCACCCCTCCACTTT. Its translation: CSAASNSPLHF.